These 5 T cell receptor beta chains were all obtained from the same sample, sequenced in a study of cytotoxic CD8 clonotypes in ibrutinib-treated CLL. Repertoires were generated with immunoSEQ multiplex PCR, while TCRdb's copy carries only in-frame clones and drops some. The table shows 150,000 to 200,000 clones, with approximately 90% occurring only once. Sequenced material: PBMCs, taken at disease progression, from a patient treated with ibrutinib. These receptors all stem from a human donor with chronic lymphocytic leukemia.

J is TRBJ2-1 and V is TRBV19; 7 positions match TRBD2. This CDR3 has 13 residues. Looked up from germline, CDR1 is LNHDA and CDR2 is SQIVND (reference sequence). The ends lost 6 bases at V and 2 bases at J; junction bases unmatched: 1. The CDR3 loop is CASRGLAYNEQFF. DNA of the CDR3: TGTGCCAGTAGAGGACTAGCCTACAATGAGCAGTTCTTC.

V and J are TRBV11-2 and TRBJ2-5; D gene uncertain. The CDR3 totals 15 residues. Trimming cost V 1 base and J 6 bases, with 15 bases left between them. Per germline, CDR1 SGHAT and CDR2 FQNNGV. The CDR3 DNA is TGTGCCAGCAGCTTAGGTCTAGATAGTCCCAAGACCCAGTACTTC. It codes for CASSLGLDSPKTQYF. Complete variable domain (other parts from reference TRBV11-2 and TRBJ2-5): EAGVAQSPRYKIIEKRQSVAFWCNPISGHATLYWYQQILGQGPKLLIQFQNNGVVDDSQLPKDRFSAERLKGVDSTLKIQPAKLEDSAVYLCASSLGLDSPKTQYFGPGTRLLVL.

The chain has TRBV5-1 and TRBJ1-1; TRBD1 matches at 7 bases. V dropped 0 bases and J dropped 7; count of bases not matched to a gene: 9. Germline CDR1 SGHRS, CDR2 YFSETQ. The CDR3 has 15 residues. CDR3 DNA: TGCGCCAGCAGCTTGGCGCTGGGACAGCAGGTTGAAGCTTTCTTT. This gives the protein CASSLALGQQVEAFF.

This rearrangement joins TRBV5-1 to TRBJ1-1; 9 bases map to TRBD1. CDR3 length: 15 residues. The germline V gene has CDR1 SGHRS and CDR2 YFSETQ. The V gene end was trimmed by 3 bases and the J gene end by 4 bases; junction bases not matched to a gene: 7. The CDR3 is CASSSGRDRVTEAFF. The CDR3 region has the DNA TGCGCCAGCAGCTCCGGTAGGGACAGGGTCACTGAAGCTTTCTTT.

The chain couples TRBV6-5 to TRBJ2-5, with unresolved D. The V gene's germline CDR1 is MNHEY and CDR2 SVGAGI. Trimming left V 0 bases short and J 4 bases short, with 12 bases between. CDR3 size: 15 residues. DNA for the CDR3: TGTGCCAGCAGTTACTCGATCCGGGCCCTAGAGACCCAGTACTTC. Amino acids: CASSYSIRALETQYF.